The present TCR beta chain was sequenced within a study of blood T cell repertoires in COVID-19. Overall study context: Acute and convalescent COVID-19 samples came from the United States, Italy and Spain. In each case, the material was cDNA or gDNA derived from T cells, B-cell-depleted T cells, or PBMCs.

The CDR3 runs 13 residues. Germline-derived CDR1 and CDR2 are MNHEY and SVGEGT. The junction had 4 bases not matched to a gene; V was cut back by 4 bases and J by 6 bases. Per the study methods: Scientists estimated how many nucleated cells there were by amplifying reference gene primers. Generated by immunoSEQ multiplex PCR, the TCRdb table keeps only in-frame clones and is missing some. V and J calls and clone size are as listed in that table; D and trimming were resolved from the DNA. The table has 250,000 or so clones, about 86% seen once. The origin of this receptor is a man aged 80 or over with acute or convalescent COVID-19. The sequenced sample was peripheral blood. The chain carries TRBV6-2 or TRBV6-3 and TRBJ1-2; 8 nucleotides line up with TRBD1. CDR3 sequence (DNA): TGTGCCAGCAGTTTGGCGACAGGGGATGGCTACACCTTC. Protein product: CASSLATGDGYTF.